One sample yielded the 3 T cell receptor beta chains listed below, sequenced in a study of Tregs in tolerant kidney transplant recipients (dated by TCRdb to the late 2010s). The antigens these receptors bind are not known. The sample's time point, from its label and the paper: blood sample drawn before combined kidney and bone marrow transplant. The library was made by the immunoSEQ multiplex PCR assay. TCRdb re-hosts the immuneACCESS table, in-frame sequences only. Its copies lack some clones; in the studies checked, an unresolved V gene accounts for under half of them, and the cause for the rest is not known. The sample table records about 5,600 clones; around 91% of these occur just once. The top ten clones comprise 3.5% of the sample. This sample comprised Tregs from blood cultured with allogeneic cells, obtained before the transplant. These receptors came from a human patient who received a combined kidney and bone marrow transplant.

The genes are TRBV11-3 and TRBJ2-3; 11 nucleotides line up with TRBD2. Germline-derived CDR1 and CDR2 are SGHNT and YENEEA. The V and J ends lost 4 bases and 6 bases, in that order; junction bases with no gene match: 9. The CDR3 sequence is 16 residues long. The CDR3 DNA sequence: TGTGCCAGCAGCTCGAATTTAGCGGGAGGGTTGGATACGCAGTATTTT. This codes for CASSSNLAGGLDTQYF. Drawing the rest from reference TRBV11-3 and TRBJ2-3, the complete variable domain is EAGVVQSPRYKIIEKKQPVAFWCNPISGHNTLYWYLQNLGQGPELLIRYENEEAVDDSQLPKDRFSAERLKGVDSTLKIQPAELGDSAVYLCASSSNLAGGLDTQYFGPGTRLTVL.

The chain combines TRBV9 with TRBJ2-1; 7 nucleotides line up with TRBD1. This CDR3 comprises 12 residues. Trimming removed 0 bases from V and 15 bases from J; junction bases left unmatched: 6. Per germline, CDR1 SGDLS and CDR2 YYNGEE. The DNA for the CDR3 is TGTGCCAGCAGCGTAGGATTAGGGGACAGGTTCTTC. Its protein product is CASSVGLGDRFF.

The chain employs TRBV20-1 and TRBJ2-1; no clear D gene. The CDR3 is made up of 11 amino acids. Trimming removed 4 bases at V and 9 bases at J, with 10 bases between. Germline values: CDR1 DFQATT, CDR2 SNEGSKA (reference sequence). The CDR3 region has the DNA TGCAGTGCTAAGTGGTCGGGTGAGCAGTTCTTC. Its translation is CSAKWSGEQFF.